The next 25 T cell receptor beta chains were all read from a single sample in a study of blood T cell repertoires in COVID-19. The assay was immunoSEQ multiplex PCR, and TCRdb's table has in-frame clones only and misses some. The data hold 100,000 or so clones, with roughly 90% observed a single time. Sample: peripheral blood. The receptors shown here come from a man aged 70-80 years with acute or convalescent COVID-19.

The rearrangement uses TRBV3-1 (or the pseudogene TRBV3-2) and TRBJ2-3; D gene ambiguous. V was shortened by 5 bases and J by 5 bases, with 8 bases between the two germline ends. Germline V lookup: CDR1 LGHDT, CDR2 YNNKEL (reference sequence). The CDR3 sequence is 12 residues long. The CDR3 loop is CASSLSVDTQYF. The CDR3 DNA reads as TGTGCCAGCAGCTTGAGCGTAGATACGCAGTATTTT.

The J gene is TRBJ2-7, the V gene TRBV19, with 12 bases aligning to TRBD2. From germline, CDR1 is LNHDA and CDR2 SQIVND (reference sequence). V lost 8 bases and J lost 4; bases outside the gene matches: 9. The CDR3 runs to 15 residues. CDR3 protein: CASQNRTSGKYEQYF. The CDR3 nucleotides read TGTGCCAGTCAGAACCGGACTAGCGGGAAGTACGAGCAGTACTTC.

The CDR3 protein is CASSPREGDGYTF. The DNA of the CDR3 is TGTGCCAGCTCACCCCGGGAGGGAGACGGCTACACCTTC. The chain uses TRBV18 and TRBJ1-2; D call uncertain. This CDR3 is 13 amino acids long. Germline V gene lookup returns CDR1 KGHSH and CDR2 LQKENI. Trimming pared 3 bases from V and 8 bases from J, leaving 13 bases between.

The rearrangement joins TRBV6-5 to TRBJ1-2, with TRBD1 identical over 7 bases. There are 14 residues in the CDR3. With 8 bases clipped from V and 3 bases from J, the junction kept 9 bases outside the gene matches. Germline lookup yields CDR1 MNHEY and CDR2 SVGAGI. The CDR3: CASRTTGTDYGYTF. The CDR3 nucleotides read TGTGCCAGCCGGACTACCGGGACAGACTATGGCTACACCTTC.

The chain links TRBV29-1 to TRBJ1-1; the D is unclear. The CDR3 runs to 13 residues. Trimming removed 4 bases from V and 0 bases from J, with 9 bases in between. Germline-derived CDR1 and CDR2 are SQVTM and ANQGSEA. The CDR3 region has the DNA TGCAGCGTTGGGAGGCAGATGAACACTGAAGCTTTCTTT. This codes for CSVGRQMNTEAFF.

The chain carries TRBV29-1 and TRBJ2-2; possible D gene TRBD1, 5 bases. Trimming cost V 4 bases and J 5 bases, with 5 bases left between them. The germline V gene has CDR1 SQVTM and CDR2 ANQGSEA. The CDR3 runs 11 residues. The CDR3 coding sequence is TGCAGCGTTGCAGGGACCGGGGAGCTGTTTTTT. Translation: CSVAGTGELFF.

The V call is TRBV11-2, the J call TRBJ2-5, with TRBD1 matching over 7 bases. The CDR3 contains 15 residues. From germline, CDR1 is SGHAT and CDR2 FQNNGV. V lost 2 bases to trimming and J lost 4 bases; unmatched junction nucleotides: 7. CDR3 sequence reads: CASSLTPQGRETQYF. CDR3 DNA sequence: TGTGCCAGCAGCTTAACCCCACAGGGGCGAGAGACCCAGTACTTC.

CDR3 protein: CASSQERDWGNIQYF. In DNA form, the CDR3 reads TGTGCCAGCAGCCAAGAACGGGATTGGGGAAACATTCAGTACTTC. The rearrangement joins TRBV4-2 to TRBJ2-4; D may be TRBD2 (5 bases). Germline V lookup: CDR1 LGHNA, CDR2 YNFKEQ. CDR3 length: 15 amino acids. Trimming took off 0 bases at V and 6 bases at J, with 12 bases between the two ends.

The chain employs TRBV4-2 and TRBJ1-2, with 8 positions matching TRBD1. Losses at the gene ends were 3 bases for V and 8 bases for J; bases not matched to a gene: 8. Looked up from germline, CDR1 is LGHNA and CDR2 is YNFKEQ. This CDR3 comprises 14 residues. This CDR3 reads CASSQGTGLSGYTF. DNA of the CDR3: TGTGCCAGCAGCCAGGGGACAGGCCTCTCCGGCTACACCTTC.

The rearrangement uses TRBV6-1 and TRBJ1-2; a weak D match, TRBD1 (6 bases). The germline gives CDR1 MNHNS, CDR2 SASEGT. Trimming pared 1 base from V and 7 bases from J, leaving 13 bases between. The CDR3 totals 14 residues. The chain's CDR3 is CASSEVWGGGGYTF. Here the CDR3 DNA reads TGTGCCAGCAGTGAAGTTTGGGGGGGCGGTGGCTACACCTTC.

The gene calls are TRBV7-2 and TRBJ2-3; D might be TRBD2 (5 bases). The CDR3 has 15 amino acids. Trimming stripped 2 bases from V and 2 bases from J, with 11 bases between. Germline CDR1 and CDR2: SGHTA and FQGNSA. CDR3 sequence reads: CASSLFSVTTDTQYF. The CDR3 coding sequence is TGTGCCAGCAGCTTATTTAGCGTTACCACAGATACGCAGTATTTT.

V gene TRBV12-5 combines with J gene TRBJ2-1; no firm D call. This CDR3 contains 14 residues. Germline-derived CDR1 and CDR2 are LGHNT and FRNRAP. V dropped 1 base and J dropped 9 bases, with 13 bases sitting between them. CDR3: CASGLETSSTEQFF. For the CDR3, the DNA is TGTGCTAGTGGTTTGGAAACGTCGAGTACTGAGCAGTTCTTC.

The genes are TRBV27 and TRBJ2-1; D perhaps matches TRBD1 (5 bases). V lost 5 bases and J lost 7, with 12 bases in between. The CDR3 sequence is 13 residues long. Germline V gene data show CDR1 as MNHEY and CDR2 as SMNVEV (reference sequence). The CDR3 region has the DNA TGTGCCAGCAGTCCTTCCAACAGGAATGAGCAGTTCTTC. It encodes CASSPSNRNEQFF.

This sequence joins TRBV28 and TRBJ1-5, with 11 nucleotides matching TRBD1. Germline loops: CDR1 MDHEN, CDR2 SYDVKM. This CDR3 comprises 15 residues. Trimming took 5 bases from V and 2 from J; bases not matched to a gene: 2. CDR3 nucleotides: TGTGCCAGCAGTCCGGACAGGGGGCGCAATCAGCCCCAGCATTTT. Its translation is CASSPDRGRNQPQHF.

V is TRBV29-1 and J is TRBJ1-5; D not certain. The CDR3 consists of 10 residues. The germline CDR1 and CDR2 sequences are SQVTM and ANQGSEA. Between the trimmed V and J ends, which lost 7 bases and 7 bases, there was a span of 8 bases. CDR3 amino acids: CSARGQPQHF. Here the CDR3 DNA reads TGCAGCGCCCGAGGGCAGCCCCAGCATTTT. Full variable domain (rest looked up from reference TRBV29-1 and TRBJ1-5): SAVISQKPSRDICQRGTSLTIQCQVDSQVTMMFWYRQQPGQSLTLIATANQGSEATYESGFVIDKFPISRPNLTFSTLTVSNMSPEDSSIYLCSARGQPQHFGDGTRLSIL.

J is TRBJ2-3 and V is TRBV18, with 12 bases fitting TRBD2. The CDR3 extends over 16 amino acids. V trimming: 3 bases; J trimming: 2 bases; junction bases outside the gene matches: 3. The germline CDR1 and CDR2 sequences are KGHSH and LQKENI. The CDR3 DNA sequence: TGTGCCAGCTCACCGGGACTAGCGGGTCCCACAGATACGCAGTATTTT. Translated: CASSPGLAGPTDTQYF.

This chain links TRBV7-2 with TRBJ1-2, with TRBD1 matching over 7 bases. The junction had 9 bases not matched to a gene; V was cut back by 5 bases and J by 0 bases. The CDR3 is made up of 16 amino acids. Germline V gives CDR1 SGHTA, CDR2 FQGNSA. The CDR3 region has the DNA TGTGCCAGCAGCCCCCCAGGGGGGCCCTCTAACTATGGCTACACCTTC. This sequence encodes CASSPPGGPSNYGYTF.

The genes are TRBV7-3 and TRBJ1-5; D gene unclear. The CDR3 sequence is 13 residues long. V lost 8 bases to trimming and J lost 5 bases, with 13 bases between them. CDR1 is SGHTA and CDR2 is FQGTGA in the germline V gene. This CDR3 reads CASPGERDQPQHF. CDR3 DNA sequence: TGTGCCAGCCCCGGGGAGAGGGATCAGCCCCAGCATTTT.

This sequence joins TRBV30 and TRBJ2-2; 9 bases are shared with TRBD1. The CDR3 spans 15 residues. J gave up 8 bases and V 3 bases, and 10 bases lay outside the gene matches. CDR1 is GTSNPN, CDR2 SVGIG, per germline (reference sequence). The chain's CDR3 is CAWRAGTGRSGELFF. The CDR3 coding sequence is TGTGCCTGGAGGGCCGGGACAGGGAGGAGTGGGGAGCTGTTTTTT.

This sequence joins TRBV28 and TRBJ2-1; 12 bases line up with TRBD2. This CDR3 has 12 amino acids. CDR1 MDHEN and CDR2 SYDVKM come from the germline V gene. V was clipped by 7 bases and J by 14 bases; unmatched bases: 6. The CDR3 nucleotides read TGTGCCAGCACGTTCTCTAGCGGGAGGGAGTTCTTC. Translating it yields CASTFSSGREFF.

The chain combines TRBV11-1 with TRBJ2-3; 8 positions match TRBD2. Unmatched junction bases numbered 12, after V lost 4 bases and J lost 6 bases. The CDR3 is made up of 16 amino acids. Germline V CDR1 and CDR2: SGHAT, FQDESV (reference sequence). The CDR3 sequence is CASSSAGAGGSDTQYF. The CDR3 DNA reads TGTGCCAGCAGCTCCGCTGGGGCGGGGGGTTCGGATACGCAGTATTTT.

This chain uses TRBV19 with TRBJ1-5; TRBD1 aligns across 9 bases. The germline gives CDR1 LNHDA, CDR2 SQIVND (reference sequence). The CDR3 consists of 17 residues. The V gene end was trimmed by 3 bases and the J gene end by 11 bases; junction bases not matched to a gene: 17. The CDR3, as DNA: TGTGCCAGTAGTATGATGGGGACAGGGCATTACCTAGTGGCCCAGCATTTT. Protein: CASSMMGTGHYLVAQHF. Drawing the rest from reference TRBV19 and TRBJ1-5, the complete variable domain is DGGITQSPKYLFRKEGQNVTLSCEQNLNHDAMYWYRQDPGQGLRLIYYSQIVNDFQKGDIAEGYSVSREKKESFPLTVTSAQKNPTAFYLCASSMMGTGHYLVAQHFGDGTRLSIL.

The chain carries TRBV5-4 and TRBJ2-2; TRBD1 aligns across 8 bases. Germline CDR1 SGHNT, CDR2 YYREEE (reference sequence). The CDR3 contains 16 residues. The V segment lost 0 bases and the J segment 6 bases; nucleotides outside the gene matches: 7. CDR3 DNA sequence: TGTGCCAGCAGCTTGGGGGACAGGTTATTGTCCGGGGAGCTGTTTTTT. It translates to CASSLGDRLLSGELFF.

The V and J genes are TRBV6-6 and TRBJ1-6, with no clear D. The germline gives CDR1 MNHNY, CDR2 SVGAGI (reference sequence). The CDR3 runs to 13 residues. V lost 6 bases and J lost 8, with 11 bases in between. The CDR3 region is CASRVSADSPLHF. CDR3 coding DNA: TGTGCCAGCAGAGTTTCGGCGGATTCACCCCTCCACTTT.

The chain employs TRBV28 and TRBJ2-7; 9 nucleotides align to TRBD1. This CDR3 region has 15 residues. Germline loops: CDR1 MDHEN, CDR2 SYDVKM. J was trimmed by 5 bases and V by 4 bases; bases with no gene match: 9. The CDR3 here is CASSSPGTGSNEQYF. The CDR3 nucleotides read TGTGCCAGCAGTTCTCCCGGGACAGGGTCCAACGAGCAGTACTTC.